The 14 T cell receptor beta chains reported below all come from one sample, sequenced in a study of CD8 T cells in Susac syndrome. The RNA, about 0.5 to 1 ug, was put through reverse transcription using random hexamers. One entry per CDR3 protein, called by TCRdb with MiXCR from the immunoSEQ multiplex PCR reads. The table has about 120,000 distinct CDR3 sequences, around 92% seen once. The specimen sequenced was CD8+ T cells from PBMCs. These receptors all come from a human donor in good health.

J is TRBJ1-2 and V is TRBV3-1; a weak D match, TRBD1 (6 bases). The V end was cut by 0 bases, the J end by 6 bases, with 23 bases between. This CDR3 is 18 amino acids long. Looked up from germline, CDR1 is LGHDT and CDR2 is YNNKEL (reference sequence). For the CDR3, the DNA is TGTGCCAGCAGCCAAGATAGGCCCGCTAGGACAGTTGGAGATGGCTACACCTTC. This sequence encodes CASSQDRPARTVGDGYTF. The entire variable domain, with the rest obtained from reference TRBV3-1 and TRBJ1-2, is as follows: DTAVSQTPKYLVTQMGNDKSIKCEQNLGHDTMYWYKQDSKKFLKIMFSYNNKELIINETVPNRFSPKSPDKAHLNLHINSLELGDSAVYFCASSQDRPARTVGDGYTFGSGTRLTVV.

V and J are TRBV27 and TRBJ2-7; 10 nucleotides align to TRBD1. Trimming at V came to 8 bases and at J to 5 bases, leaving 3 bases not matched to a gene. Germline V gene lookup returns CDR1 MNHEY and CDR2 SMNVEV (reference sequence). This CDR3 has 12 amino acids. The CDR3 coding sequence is TGTGCCAGCGGGGACAGGGGTAACGAGCAGTACTTC. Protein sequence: CASGDRGNEQYF.

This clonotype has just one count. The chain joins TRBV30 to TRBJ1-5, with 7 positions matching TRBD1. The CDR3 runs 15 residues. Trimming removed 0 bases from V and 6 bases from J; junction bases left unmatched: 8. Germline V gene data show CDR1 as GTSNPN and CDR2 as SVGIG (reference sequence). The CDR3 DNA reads TGTGCCTGGAGTGTACTAGGGGGCGAGGGTCAGCCCCAGCATTTT. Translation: CAWSVLGGEGQPQHF.

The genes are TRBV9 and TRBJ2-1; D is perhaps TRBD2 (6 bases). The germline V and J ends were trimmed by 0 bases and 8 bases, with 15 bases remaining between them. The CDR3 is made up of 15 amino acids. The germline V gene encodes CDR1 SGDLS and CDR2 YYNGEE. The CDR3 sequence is CASSVDLTSSYEQFF. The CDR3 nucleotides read TGTGCCAGCAGCGTAGACTTGACTAGTTCTTATGAGCAGTTCTTC.

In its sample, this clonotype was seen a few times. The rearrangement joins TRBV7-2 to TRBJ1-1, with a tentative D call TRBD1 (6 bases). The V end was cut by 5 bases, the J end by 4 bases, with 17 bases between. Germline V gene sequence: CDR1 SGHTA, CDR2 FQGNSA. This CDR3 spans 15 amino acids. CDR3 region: CASSLRTTGFTEAFF. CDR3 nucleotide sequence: TGTGCCAGCAGCCTTAGAACCACAGGGTTCACTGAAGCTTTCTTT.

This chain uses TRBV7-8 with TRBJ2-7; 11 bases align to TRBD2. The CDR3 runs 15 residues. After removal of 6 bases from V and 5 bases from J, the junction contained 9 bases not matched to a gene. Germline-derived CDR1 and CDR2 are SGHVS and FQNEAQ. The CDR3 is CASRPRLAGGNEQYF. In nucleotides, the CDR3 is TGTGCCAGCAGACCACGGCTAGCGGGAGGTAACGAGCAGTACTTC.

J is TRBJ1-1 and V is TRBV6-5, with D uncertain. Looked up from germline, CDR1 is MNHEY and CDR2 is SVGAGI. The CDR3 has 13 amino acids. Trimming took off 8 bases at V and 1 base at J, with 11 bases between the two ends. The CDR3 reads CASGAGTNTEAFF. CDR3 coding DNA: TGTGCCAGCGGTGCAGGTACGAACACTGAAGCTTTCTTT.

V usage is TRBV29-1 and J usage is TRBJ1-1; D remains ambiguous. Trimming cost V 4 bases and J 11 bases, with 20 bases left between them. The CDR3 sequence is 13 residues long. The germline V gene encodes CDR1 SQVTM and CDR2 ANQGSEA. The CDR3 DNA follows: TGCAGCGTTGTTTCCAGGTTGGGTCCCGGGGCTTTCTTT. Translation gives CSVVSRLGPGAFF.

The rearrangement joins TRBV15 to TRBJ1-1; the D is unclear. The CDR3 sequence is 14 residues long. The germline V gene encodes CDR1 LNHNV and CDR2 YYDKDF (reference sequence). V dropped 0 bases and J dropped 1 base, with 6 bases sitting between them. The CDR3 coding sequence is TGTGCCACCAGCAGAGAATCGGGGAACACTGAAGCTTTCTTT. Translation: CATSRESGNTEAFF.

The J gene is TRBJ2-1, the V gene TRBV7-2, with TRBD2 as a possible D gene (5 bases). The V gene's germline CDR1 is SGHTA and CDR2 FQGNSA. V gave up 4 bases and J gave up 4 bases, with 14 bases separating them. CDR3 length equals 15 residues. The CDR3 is CASSSRAASYNEQFF. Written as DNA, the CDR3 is TGTGCCAGCAGCTCGAGGGCCGCCAGTTACAATGAGCAGTTCTTC.

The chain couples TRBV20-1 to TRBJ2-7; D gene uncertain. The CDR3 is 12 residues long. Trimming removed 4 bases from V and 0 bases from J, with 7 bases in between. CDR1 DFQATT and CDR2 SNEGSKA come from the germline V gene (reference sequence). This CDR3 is CSAKSISYEQYF. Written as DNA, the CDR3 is TGCAGTGCTAAGAGTATCTCCTACGAGCAGTACTTC.

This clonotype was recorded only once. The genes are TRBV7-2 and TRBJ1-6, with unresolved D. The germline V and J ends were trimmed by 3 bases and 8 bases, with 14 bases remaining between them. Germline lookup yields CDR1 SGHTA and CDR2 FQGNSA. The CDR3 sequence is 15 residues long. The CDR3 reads CASSFWTAGDSPLHF. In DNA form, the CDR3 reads TGTGCCAGCAGCTTTTGGACGGCGGGAGATTCACCCCTCCACTTT.

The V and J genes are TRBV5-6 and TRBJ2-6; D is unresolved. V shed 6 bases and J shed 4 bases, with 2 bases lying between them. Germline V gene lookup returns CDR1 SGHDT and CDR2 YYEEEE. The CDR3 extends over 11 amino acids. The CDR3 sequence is CASTGANVLTF. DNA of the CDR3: TGTGCCAGCACGGGGGCCAACGTCCTGACTTTC.

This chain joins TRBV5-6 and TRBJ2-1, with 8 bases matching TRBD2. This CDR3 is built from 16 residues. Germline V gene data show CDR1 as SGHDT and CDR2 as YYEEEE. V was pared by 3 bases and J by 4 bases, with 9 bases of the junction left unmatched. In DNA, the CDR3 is TGTGCCAGCAGCTGGTTAGCGGGACTCGGGTACAATGAGCAGTTCTTC. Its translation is CASSWLAGLGYNEQFF.